Only one count was recorded for the clone carrying this T cell receptor (beta chain). As yet, its antigen is unknown. Exclusions: uncontrolled infection, other autoimmune disease, pregnancy, lactation. The sample originates from a study of T cells in Graves' hyperthyroidism and ophthalmopathy. Turning to the study itself: Peripheral blood draws took place at initial diagnosis, ahead of any treatment.

Researchers amplified the TCR beta CDR3 regions from RNA transcripts. The HTBI set primed first-round TCR CDR3 RT-PCR. TCRdb reprocessed the multiplex PCR reads with MiXCR, giving one entry per CDR3 protein. Altogether 530,000 or so distinct CDR3 sequences are present, roughly a quarter being singletons, with the ten largest covering roughly 10%. The germline CDR1 and CDR2 sequences are GTSNPN and SVGIG (reference sequence). This CDR3 comprises 13 residues. V was cut by 4 bases and J by 5 bases, with 14 bases left in between. Study conclusions and caveats: Ophthalmopathy, as predicted by the model, came a median roughly 6.5 months after the prediction.

The source is a woman aged 30 to 39 with Graves' ophthalmopathy. The rearrangement links TRBV30 to TRBJ2-5; maybe TRBD2 (6 bases). Sequencing used blood. The CDR3 DNA reads TGTGCCTGGAAACCCGGGGGATCGGAGACCCAGTACTTC. It translates to CAWKPGGSETQYF.